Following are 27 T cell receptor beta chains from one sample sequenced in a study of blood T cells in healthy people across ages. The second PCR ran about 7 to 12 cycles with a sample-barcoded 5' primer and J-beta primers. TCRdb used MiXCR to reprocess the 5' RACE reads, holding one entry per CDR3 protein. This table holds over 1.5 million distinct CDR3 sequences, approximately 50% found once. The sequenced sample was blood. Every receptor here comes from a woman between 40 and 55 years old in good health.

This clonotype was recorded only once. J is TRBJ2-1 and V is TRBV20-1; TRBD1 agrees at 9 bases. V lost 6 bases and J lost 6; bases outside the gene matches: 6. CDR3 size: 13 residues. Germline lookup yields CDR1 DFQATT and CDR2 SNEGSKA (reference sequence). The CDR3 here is CSAGGTGCNEQFF. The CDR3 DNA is TGCAGTGCGGGGGGGACAGGGTGCAATGAGCAGTTCTTC.

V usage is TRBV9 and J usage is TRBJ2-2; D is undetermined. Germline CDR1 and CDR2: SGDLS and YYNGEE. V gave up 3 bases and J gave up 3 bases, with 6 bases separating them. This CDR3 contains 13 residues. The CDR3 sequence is CASSAVDTGELFF. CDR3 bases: TGTGCCAGCAGCGCAGTTGACACCGGGGAGCTGTTTTTT.

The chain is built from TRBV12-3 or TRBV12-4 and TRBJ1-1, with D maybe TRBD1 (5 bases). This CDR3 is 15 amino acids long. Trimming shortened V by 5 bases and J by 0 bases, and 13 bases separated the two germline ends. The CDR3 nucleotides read TGTGCCAGCAGTGCAGGGTCCCCCATGAACACTGAAGCTTTCTTT. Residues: CASSAGSPMNTEAFF.

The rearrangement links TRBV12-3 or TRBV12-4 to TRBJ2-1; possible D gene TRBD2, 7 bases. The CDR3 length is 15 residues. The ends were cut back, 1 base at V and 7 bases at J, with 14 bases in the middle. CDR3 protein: CASSLEGGAWNEQFF. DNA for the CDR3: TGTGCCAGCAGTTTAGAAGGGGGGGCCTGGAATGAGCAGTTCTTC.

The chain's CDR3 is CAIGGAGETQYF. The CDR3 DNA sequence: TGTGCCATCGGGGGGGCCGGAGAGACCCAGTACTTC. The chain joins TRBV28 to TRBJ2-5; 8 bases are a match to TRBD2. This CDR3 has 12 residues. Losses at the gene ends were 10 bases for V and 4 bases for J; bases not matched to a gene: 5. CDR1 and CDR2 (germline): MDHEN, SYDVKM. Combining the CDR3 with reference TRBV28 and TRBJ2-5 gives the whole variable domain DVKVTQSSRYLVKRTGEKVFLECVQDMDHENMFWYRQDPGLGLRLIYFSYDVKMKEKGDIPEGYSVSREKKERFSLILESASTNQTSMYLCAIGGAGETQYFGPGTRLLVL.

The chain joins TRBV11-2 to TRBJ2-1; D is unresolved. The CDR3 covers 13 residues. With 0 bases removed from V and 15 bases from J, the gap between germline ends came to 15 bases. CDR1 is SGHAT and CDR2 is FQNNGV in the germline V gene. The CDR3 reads CASSLDLRPLRFF. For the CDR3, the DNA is TGTGCCAGCAGCTTAGATTTGAGGCCACTCCGGTTCTTC.

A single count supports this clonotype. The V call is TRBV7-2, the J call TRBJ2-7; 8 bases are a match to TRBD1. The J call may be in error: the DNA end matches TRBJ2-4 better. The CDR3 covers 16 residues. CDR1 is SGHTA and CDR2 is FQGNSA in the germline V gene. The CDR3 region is CASRKAGGAGKNIQYF. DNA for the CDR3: TGTGCCAGCAGAAAAGCAGGGGGCGCCGGCAAAAACATTCAGTACTTC.

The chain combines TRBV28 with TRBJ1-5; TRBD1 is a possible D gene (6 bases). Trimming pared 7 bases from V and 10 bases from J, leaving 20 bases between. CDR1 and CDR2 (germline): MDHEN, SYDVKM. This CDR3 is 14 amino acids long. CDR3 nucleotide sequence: TGTGCCAGCATCGAAGGGGGGGGCCCGGGCCCCCAGCATTTT. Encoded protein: CASIEGGGPGPQHF.

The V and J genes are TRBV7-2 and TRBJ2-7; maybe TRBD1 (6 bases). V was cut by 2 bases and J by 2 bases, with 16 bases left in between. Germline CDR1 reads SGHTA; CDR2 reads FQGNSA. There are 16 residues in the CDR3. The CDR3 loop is CASSLSPLAGAYEQYF. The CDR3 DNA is TGTGCCAGCAGCTTAAGCCCATTAGCAGGGGCCTACGAGCAGTACTTC.

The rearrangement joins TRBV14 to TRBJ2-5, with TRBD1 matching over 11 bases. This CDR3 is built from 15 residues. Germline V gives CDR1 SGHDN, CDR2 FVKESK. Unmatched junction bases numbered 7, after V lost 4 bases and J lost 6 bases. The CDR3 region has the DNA TGTGCCAGCAGCCTGCGGACAGGGGGCGAAAAGACCCAGTACTTC. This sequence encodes CASSLRTGGEKTQYF.

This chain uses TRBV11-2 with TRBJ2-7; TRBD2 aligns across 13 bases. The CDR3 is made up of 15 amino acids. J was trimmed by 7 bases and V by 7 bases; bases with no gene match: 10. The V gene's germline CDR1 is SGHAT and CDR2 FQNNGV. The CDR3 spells CASNPGTSGDWEQYF. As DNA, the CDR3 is TGTGCCAGCAACCCCGGGACTAGCGGGGACTGGGAGCAGTACTTC. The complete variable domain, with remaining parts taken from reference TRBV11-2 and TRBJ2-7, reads EAGVAQSPRYKIIEKRQSVAFWCNPISGHATLYWYQQILGQGPKLLIQFQNNGVVDDSQLPKDRFSAERLKGVDSTLKIQPAKLEDSAVYLCASNPGTSGDWEQYFGPGTRLTVT.

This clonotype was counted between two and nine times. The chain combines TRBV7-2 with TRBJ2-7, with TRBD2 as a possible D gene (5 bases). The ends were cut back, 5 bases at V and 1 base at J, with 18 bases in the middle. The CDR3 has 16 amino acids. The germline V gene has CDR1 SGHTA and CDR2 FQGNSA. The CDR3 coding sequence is TGTGCCAGCAGCCCATACAGCGCTAGCCCATCCTACGAGCAGTACTTC. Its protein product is CASSPYSASPSYEQYF.

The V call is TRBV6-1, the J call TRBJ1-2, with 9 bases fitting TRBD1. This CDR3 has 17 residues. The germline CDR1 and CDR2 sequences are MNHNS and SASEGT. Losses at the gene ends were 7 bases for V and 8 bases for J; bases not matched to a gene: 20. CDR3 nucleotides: TGTGCCAGCACCCAGGGACAGGGAGAGGGGGAAGCCCTGGGCTACACCTTC. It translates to CASTQGQGEGEALGYTF.

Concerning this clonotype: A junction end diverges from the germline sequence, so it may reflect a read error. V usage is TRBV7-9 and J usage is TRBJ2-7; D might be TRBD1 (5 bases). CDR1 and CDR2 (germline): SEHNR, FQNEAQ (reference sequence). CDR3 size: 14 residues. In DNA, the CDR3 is TGTGCCAGCAGTTTAGGGGTTCGCGCCTACGAGCAGTACTTC. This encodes CASSLGVRAYEQYF.

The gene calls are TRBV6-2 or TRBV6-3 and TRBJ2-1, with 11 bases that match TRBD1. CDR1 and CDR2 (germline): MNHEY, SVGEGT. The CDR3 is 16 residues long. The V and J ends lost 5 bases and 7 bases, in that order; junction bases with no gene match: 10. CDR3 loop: CASSRTGTGGKNEQFF. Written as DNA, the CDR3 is TGTGCCAGCAGTCGAACCGGGACAGGGGGTAAGAATGAGCAGTTCTTC.

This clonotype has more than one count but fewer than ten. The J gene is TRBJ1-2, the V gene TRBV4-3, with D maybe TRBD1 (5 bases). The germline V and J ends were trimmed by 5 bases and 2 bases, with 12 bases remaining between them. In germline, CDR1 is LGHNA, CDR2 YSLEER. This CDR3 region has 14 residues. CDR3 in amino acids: CASSAGVSNYGYTF. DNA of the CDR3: TGCGCCAGCAGCGCGGGGGTTTCGAACTATGGCTACACCTTC.

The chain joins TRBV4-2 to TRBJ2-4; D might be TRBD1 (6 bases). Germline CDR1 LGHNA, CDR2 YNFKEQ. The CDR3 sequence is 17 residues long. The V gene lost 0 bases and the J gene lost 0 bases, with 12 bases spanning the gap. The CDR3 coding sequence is TGTGCCAGCAGCCAAGATCCGCAGGGGATAGCCAAAAACATTCAGTACTTC. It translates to CASSQDPQGIAKNIQYF.

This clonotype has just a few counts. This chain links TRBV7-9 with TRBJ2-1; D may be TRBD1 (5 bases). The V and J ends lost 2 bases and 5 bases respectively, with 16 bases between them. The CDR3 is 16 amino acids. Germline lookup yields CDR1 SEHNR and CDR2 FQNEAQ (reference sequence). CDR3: CASSLSPQGPHNEQFF. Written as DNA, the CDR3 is TGTGCCAGCAGCTTAAGTCCGCAGGGCCCACACAATGAGCAGTTCTTC.

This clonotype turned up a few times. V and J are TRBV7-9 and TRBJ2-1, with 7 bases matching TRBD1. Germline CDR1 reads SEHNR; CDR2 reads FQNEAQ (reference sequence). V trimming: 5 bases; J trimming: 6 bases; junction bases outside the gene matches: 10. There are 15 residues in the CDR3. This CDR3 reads CASSTYGTEVNEQFF. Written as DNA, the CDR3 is TGTGCCAGCAGCACATACGGGACAGAAGTCAATGAGCAGTTCTTC.

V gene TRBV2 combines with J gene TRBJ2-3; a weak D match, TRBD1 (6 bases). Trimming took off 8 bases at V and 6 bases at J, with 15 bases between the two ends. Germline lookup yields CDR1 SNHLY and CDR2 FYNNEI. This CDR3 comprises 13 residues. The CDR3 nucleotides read TGTGCCAGCTTGGACAGCGACTTTGATACGCAGTATTTT. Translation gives CASLDSDFDTQYF.

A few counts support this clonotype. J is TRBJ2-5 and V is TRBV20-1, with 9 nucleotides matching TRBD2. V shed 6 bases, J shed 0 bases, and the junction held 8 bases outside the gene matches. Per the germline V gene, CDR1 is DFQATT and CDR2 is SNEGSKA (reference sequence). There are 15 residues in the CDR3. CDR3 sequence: CSADYSGGYQETQYF. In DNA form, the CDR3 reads TGCAGTGCCGATTACAGCGGGGGGTACCAAGAGACCCAGTACTTC.

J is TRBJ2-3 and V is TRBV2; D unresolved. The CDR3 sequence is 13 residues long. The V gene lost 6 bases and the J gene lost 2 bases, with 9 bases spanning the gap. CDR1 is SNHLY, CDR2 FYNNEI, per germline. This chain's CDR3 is CASRQPPTDTQYF. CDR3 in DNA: TGTGCCAGCAGGCAACCCCCCACAGATACGCAGTATTTT.

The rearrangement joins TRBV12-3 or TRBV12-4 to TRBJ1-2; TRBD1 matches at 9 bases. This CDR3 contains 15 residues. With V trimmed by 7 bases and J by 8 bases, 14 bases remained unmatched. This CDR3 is CASTQTTGGAKGYTF. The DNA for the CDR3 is TGTGCCAGCACCCAGACCACAGGGGGCGCGAAGGGCTACACCTTC.

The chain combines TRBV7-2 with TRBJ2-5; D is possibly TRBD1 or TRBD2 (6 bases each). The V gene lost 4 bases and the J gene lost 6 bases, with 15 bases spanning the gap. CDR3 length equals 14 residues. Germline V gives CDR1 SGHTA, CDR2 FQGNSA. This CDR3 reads CASSSQGGPKTQYF. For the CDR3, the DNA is TGTGCCAGCAGCTCCCAAGGGGGGCCGAAGACCCAGTACTTC. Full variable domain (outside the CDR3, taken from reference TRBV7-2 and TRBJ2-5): GAGVSQSPSNKVTEKGKDVELRCDPISGHTALYWYRQSLGQGLEFLIYFQGNSAPDKSGLPSDRFSAERTGGSVSTLTIQRTQQEDSAVYLCASSSQGGPKTQYFGPGTRLLVL.

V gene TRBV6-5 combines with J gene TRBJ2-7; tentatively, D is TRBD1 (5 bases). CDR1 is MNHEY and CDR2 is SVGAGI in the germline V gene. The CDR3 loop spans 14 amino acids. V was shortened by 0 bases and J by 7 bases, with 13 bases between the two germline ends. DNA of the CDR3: TGTGCCAGCAGTTACTCGAGTAAGGGGTCTGAGCAGTACTTC. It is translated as CASSYSSKGSEQYF.

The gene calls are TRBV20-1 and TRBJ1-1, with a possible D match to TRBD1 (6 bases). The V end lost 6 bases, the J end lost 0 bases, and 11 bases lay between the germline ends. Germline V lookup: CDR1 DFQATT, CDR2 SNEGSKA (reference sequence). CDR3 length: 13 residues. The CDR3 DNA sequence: TGCAGTGCAACGGACAGATTGAACACTGAAGCTTTCTTT. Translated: CSATDRLNTEAFF.

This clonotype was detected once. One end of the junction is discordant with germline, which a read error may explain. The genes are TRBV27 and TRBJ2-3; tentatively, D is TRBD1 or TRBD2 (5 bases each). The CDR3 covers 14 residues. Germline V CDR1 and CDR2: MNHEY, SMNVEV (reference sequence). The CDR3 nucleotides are TGTGCCGGCAGTTACGGGGCGCGCACAGATACGCAGTATTTT. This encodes CAGSYGARTDTQYF.